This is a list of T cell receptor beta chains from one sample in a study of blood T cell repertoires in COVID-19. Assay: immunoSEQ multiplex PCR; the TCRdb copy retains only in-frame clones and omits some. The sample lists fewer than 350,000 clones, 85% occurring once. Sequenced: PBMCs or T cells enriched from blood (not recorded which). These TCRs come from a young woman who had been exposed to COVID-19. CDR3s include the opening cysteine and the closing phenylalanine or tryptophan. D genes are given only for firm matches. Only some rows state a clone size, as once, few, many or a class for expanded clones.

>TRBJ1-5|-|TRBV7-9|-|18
TGTGCCAGCAGCTCCTTGGGTAGCCAACAGGGCAAGAATCAGCCCCAGCATTTT
CASSSLGSQQGKNQPQHF
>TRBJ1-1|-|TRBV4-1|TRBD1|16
TGCGCCAGCAGCCATGATCCGGGACAGGCGAACACTGAAGCTTTCTTT
CASSHDPGQANTEAFF
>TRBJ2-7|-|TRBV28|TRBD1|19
TGTGCCAGCAGTTTCCCAGCCGAAGACCGGGACAGGGTTCGGGATGAGCAGTACTTC
CASSFPAEDRDRVRDEQYF
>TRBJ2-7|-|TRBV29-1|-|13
TGCAGCGTTGAAGTTCATACAGGGAACGAGCAGTACTTC
CSVEVHTGNEQYF
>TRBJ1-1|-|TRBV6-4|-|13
TGTGCCAGCGGGAGGGATTGGGGGACTGAAGCTTTCTTT
CASGRDWGTEAFF
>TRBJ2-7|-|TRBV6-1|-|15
TGTGCCAGCAGTGAACAATTACTAGGTCCTTACGAGCAGTACTTC
CASSEQLLGPYEQYF
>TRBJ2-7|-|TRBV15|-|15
TGTGCCACCAGCAGAGATCTTACTGGCGGCTACGAGCAGTACTTC
CATSRDLTGGYEQYF
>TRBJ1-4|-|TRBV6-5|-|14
TGTGCCACCAGCGCAGTGCGCGGGGGTGAAAAACTGTTTTTT
CATSAVRGGEKLFF
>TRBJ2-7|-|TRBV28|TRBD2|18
TGTGCCAGCAGTCACGACCTAGCGGGAGGGCCTTATCGTTACGAGCAGTACTTC
CASSHDLAGGPYRYEQYF
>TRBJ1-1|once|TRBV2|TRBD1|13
TGTGCCAGCCGGACAGGGGTTTTGGGTGAAGCTTTCTTT
CASRTGVLGEAFF
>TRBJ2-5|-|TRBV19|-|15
TGTGCCAGTAGTGTGGGCCTACGGCGAGAAGAGACCCAGTACTTC
CASSVGLRREETQYF
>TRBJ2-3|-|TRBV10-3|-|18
TGTGCCATCAGTGAGTCGACTCCTGGGGGAGGATATACAGATACGCAGTATTTT
CAISESTPGGGYTDTQYF
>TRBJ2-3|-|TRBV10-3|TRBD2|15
TGTGCCACGGACTTAGCGGGGGGTAGCACAGATACGCAGTATTTT
CATDLAGGSTDTQYF
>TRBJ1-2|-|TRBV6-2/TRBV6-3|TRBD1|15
TGTGCCAGCAGCCCCTGGACAGGGGCCAACTATGGCTACACCTTC
CASSPWTGANYGYTF
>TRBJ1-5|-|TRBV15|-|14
TGTGCCACCTCAGACCAGGAGGCCAATCAGCCCCAGCATTTT
CATSDQEANQPQHF
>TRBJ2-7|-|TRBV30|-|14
TGTGCCTGGAGTGTCCCAGGGTGGACCTACGAGCAGTACTTC
CAWSVPGWTYEQYF
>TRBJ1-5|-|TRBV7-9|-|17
TGTGCCAGCAGCTTAGCTCTCGGCAGGGTCGGCAATCAGCCCCAGCATTTT
CASSLALGRVGNQPQHF
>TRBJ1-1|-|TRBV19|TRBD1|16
TGTGCCACCCAATCGGAACAGGGGGCGCACGGCACTGAAGCTTTCTTT
CATQSEQGAHGTEAFF
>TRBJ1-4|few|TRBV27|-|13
TGTGCCAGCAGTCCCAGGGTTCATGAAAAACTGTTTTTT
CASSPRVHEKLFF
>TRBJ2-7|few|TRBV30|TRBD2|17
TGTGCCTGGAGTCCTAATTTAGCGGGGCTCCTACCTTACGAGCAGTACTTC
CAWSPNLAGLLPYEQYF
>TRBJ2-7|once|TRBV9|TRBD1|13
TGTGCCAGCTCCAGACAGGGCACCTACGAGCAGTACTTC
CASSRQGTYEQYF
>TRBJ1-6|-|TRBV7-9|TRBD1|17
TGTGCCAGCAGCCTCGGGTCCAGGGGGTCTTTGAATTCACCCCTCCACTTT
CASSLGSRGSLNSPLHF
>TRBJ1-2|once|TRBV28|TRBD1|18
TGTGCCAGCAGCAAGGGACAGGGAGGAATTAAGAGGAACTATGGCTACACCTTC
CASSKGQGGIKRNYGYTF
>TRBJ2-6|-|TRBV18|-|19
TGTGCCAGCTCACCAGGTGATTGGGCCAGGAGGTCTGGGGCCAACGTCCTGACTTTC
CASSPGDWARRSGANVLTF
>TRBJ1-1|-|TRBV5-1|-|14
TGCGCCAGCAGCCCCGGGACTTCGAACACTGAAGCTTTCTTT
CASSPGTSNTEAFF
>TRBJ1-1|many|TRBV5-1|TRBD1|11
TGCGCATCTACAGGGGAGGCGGAAGCTTTCTTT
CASTGEAEAFF
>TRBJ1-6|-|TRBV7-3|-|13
TGTGCCAGCAGCTTGGGGGGGAATTCACCCCTCCACTTT
CASSLGGNSPLHF
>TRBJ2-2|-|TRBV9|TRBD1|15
TGTGCCAGCAGCGAGGGGACAGGGTGGGCCGGGGAGCTGTTTTTT
CASSEGTGWAGELFF
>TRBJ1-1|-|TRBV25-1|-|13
TGTGCCAGCAGTGAATATGTTCATGCTGAGGCTTTCTTT
CASSEYVHAEAFF
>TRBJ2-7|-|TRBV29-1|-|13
TGCAGCGTTGATCAGGCAGGGCCGGGCGAGCAGTACTTC
CSVDQAGPGEQYF
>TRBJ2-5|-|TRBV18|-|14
TGTGCCAGCTCACCAGCTTCACTAAAAGAGACCCAGTACTTC
CASSPASLKETQYF
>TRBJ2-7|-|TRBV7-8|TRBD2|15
TGTGCCAGCAGCTTGGGGCTAGCGGGGAGCTACGAGCAGTACTTC
CASSLGLAGSYEQYF
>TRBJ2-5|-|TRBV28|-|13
TGTGCCAGCACCCAGGGAGGAGAAGAGACCCAGTACTTC
CASTQGGEETQYF
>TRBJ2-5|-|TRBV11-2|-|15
TGTGCCAGCAGCAAGAGAGACGGACAGCAAGAGACCCAGTACTTC
CASSKRDGQQETQYF
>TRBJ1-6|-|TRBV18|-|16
TGTGCCAGCTCACCACCGACGGGGGGGTTAAATTCACCCCTCCACTTT
CASSPPTGGLNSPLHF